This entry features one T cell receptor beta chain sequence. Its cognate antigen is unknown. The sample belongs to a study of shared clonotypes between healthy human individuals. Whole-study results and caveats: Represented diversity (both genetic and exposure-history) was limited by the small number of donors. Clonotypes not shared had lower generation probabilities than those common to all four donors.

Trimming stripped 2 bases from V and 0 bases from J, with 14 bases between. The CDR3 totals 16 residues. In germline, CDR1 is SGHRS, CDR2 YFSETQ. TCRdb's table, derived via immunoSEQ multiplex PCR, lists solely in-frame clones and lacks some. The data hold some 2.1 million clones, with 95% observed a single time. The chain links TRBV5-1 to TRBJ1-2, with D unresolved. This sequence was found in a man younger than 35 in good health. Sequenced material: naive CD4+ T cells sorted from blood. Regarding subset: CD45RA+ positively selected. The CDR3 protein is CASSLDLTTANYGYTF. The CDR3 nucleotides are TGCGCCAGCAGCTTAGACCTAACGACCGCTAACTATGGCTACACCTTC.